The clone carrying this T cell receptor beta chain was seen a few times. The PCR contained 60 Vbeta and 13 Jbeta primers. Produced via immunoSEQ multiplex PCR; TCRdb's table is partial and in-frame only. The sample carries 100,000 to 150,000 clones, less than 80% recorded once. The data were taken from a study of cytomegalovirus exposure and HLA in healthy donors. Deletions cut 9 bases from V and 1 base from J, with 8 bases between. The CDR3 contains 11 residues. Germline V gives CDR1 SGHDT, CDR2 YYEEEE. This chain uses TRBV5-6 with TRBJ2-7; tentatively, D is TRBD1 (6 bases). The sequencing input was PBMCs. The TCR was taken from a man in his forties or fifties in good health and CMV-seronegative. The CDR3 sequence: CATDSSYEQYV. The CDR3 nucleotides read TGTGCCACGGACAGTTCCTACGAGCAGTACGTC.